This T cell receptor beta chain was profiled in a study of T-cell memory formation after mild COVID-19. Background on the study: Largely donor-specific sequence clusters came from two donors. Study results and caveats: CD4+ bias marked clones expanding day 15 to 37, unlike balanced contracting clones. There was no confirmation that second-wave clones peaking on day 37 were SARS-CoV-2 specific.

Germline CDR1 and CDR2: MNHNY and SVGAGI (reference sequence). The CDR3 runs 16 residues. Trimming stripped 6 bases from V and 9 bases from J, with 24 bases between. TCRdb ran MiXCR on the 5' RACE reads and lists one entry per CDR3 protein. The repertoire holds 470,000 or so distinct CDR3 sequences, with 18% as singletons. There are a few counts of this clonotype. Its antigen is undetermined. This receptor was identified in an adult woman who had mild COVID-19 (a few samples of this study predate the infection). Cell type and time point are not known. This chain joins TRBV6-6 and TRBJ2-1; a weak D match, TRBD2 (6 bases). The sample consisted of PBMCs or a T cell subset sorted from them (not recorded which). The CDR3 is CASSPHQVRGNSEQFF. In nucleotides, the CDR3 is TGTGCCAGCAGCCCTCACCAAGTGCGGGGTAACAGTGAGCAGTTCTTC.